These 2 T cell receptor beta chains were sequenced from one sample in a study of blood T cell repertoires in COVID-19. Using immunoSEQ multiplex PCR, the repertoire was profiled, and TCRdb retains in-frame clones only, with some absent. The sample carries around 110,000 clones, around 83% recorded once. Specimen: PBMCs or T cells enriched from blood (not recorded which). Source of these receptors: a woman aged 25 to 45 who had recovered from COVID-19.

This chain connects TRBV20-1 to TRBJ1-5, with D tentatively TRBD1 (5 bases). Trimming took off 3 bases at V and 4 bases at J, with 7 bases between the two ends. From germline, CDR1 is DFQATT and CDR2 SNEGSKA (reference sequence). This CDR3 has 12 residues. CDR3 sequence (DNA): TGCAGTGCTAGTCAGGGTAATCAGCCCCAGCATTTT. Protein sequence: CSASQGNQPQHF.

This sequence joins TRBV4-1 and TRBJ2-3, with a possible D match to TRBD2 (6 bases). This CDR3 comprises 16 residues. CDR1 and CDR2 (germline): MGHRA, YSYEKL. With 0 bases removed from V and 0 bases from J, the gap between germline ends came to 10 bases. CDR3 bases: TGCGCCAGCAGCCAAGAGGTGGGAGGAAGCACAGATACGCAGTATTTT. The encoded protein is CASSQEVGGSTDTQYF.